The 32 T cell receptor beta chains presented below share a single source sample, sequenced in a study of identical twins listed by TCRdb under 2016. To prepare the library, 5' RACE was applied. Sequencing instrument: Illumina HiSeq 2000. TCRdb reanalyzed the raw reads on its own, using fastp at Q25 for trimming and MiXCR for clone calling, and kept in-frame beta chains. Rows are unified per CDR3 protein, each entry keeping the most common DNA and genes. The sample table holds just over 450,000 distinct CDR3 sequences, of which approximately 15% were seen once. More than 0.5% of the sample is taken by the ten largest. The data also belong to a second study, concerning yellow fever vaccine responses in identical twins.

Sequencing was carried out using CD4+ T cells sorted from blood. Receptor source: a woman aged 18 to 35 in good health.

This clonotype was recorded at least ten times. The chain links TRBV12-3 or TRBV12-4 to TRBJ2-7; TRBD1 aligns across 12 bases. V was clipped by 5 bases and J by 5 bases; unmatched bases: 10. This CDR3 comprises 16 residues. The CDR3 region is CASSPRQGQGANEQYF. DNA for the CDR3: TGTGCCAGCAGTCCAAGACAGGGACAGGGGGCTAACGAGCAGTACTTC.

The rearrangement uses TRBV24-1 and TRBJ1-2, with D possibly matching TRBD1 (6 bases). The CDR3 consists of 13 residues. Deletions cut 4 bases from V and 4 bases from J, with 9 bases between. Germline CDR1 reads KGHDR; CDR2 reads SFDVKD. CDR3 amino acids: CATSDRTAYGYTF. CDR3 sequence (DNA): TGTGCCACCAGTGACCGGACAGCCTATGGCTACACCTTC.

In this sample, this clonotype turned up many times. V gene TRBV20-1 combines with J gene TRBJ2-7; the match to TRBD2 covers 7 bases. J lost 13 bases, V lost 7 bases, and 13 bases had no gene match. The V gene's germline CDR1 is DFQATT and CDR2 SNEGSKA (reference sequence). There are 11 residues in the CDR3. The CDR3 DNA reads as TGCAGTGTACGGGACGGGACTATGGGCTACTTC. Translating it yields CSVRDGTMGYF.

This clonotype has a handful of counts. The chain joins TRBV20-1 to TRBJ1-4; no definite D call. This CDR3 region has 11 residues. The ends were cut back, 7 bases at V and 6 bases at J, with 9 bases in the middle. Germline values: CDR1 DFQATT, CDR2 SNEGSKA (reference sequence). The DNA for the CDR3 is TGCAGTGTTTCCAGTGATGAAAAACTGTTTTTT. It encodes CSVSSDEKLFF.

In its sample, this clonotype was seen a few times. V is TRBV4-2 and J is TRBJ2-2, with D possibly matching TRBD2 (5 bases). Trimming shortened V by 8 bases and J by 4 bases, and 17 bases separated the two germline ends. The CDR3 is made up of 15 amino acids. The germline V gene has CDR1 LGHNA and CDR2 YNFKEQ. CDR3 bases: TGTGCCAGCTCAAAGGAGGCGGGCGTCACCGGGGAGCTGTTTTTT. Amino acid sequence: CASSKEAGVTGELFF.

The chain is built from TRBV4-1 and TRBJ2-7; D unclear. There are 15 residues in the CDR3. Germline CDR1 MGHRA, CDR2 YSYEKL. V lost 0 bases, J lost 5 bases, and 14 bases lay in between. The chain's CDR3 is CASSQEAPPLDEQYF. The CDR3 nucleotides are TGCGCCAGCAGCCAAGAGGCCCCCCCCCTGGACGAGCAGTACTTC.

This clonotype was observed a handful of times. V is TRBV12-3 or TRBV12-4 and J is TRBJ2-2, with TRBD2 as a possible D gene (6 bases). Trimming shortened V by 7 bases and J by 4 bases, and 13 bases separated the two germline ends. The CDR3 is made up of 14 amino acids. The CDR3 loop is CASNRGLATGELFF. The CDR3 DNA follows: TGTGCCAGCAATCGGGGACTTGCCACCGGGGAGCTGTTTTTT.

The V and J genes are TRBV3-1 and TRBJ2-1, with 10 bases that match TRBD1. The CDR3 consists of 14 residues. V gave up 4 bases and J gave up 12 bases; unmatched junction bases: 9. Germline V gene sequence: CDR1 LGHDT, CDR2 YNNKEL (reference sequence). The CDR3 DNA follows: TGTGCCAGCAGCCGACGACAGGGGGCAAGGGGGCAGTTCTTC. Its translation is CASSRRQGARGQFF.

The V call is TRBV15, the J call TRBJ1-2, with D uncertain. The CDR3 contains 15 residues. Germline CDR1 and CDR2: LNHNV and YYDKDF (reference sequence). V gave up 1 base and J gave up 3 bases, with 12 bases separating them. CDR3 amino acids: CATSRGREVYYGYTF. In DNA, the CDR3 is TGTGCCACCAGCAGAGGACGGGAGGTGTACTATGGCTACACCTTC.

V usage is TRBV5-1 and J usage is TRBJ1-2, with a weak D call TRBD1 (6 bases). The CDR3 loop spans 15 amino acids. V was cut by 3 bases and J by 6 bases, with 18 bases left in between. Germline CDR1 is SGHRS and CDR2 is YFSETQ. CDR3 nucleotide sequence: TGCGCCAGCAGCTCGACGGACAGAGGAGAAAATGGCTACACCTTC. Protein sequence: CASSSTDRGENGYTF.

There are many counts of this clonotype. J is TRBJ2-5 and V is TRBV10-1; TRBD2 matches 8 bases. The J segment lost 4 bases and the V segment lost 5 bases, leaving 3 bases of the junction unmatched. Germline V CDR1 and CDR2: WNHNN, SYGVQD (reference sequence). The CDR3 is 13 residues long. CDR3 bases: TGCGCCAGCAGTAAAGCGGGAGTAGAGACCCAGTACTTC. Protein sequence: CASSKAGVETQYF.

This clonotype turned up a few times. The chain joins TRBV27 to TRBJ2-7; 9 nucleotides match TRBD1. Germline V CDR1 and CDR2: MNHEY, SMNVEV (reference sequence). Losses at the gene ends were 6 bases for V and 7 bases for J; bases not matched to a gene: 13. The CDR3 is 15 amino acids. DNA of the CDR3: TGTGCCAGCAGGTCTCAGCGAATGACAGGGGGGGAGCAGTACTTC. Residues: CASRSQRMTGGEQYF.

This chain uses TRBV6-2 or TRBV6-3 with TRBJ2-1, with TRBD1 matching 8 bases. Germline CDR1 MNHEY, CDR2 SVGEGT. CDR3 size: 13 residues. V shed 7 bases, J shed 4 bases, and the junction held 3 bases outside the gene matches. CDR3: CASTTGVYNEQFF. CDR3 bases: TGTGCCAGCACGACAGGGGTATACAATGAGCAGTTCTTC.

This clonotype was counted only a few times. V and J are TRBV7-8 and TRBJ2-5; D might be TRBD1 (6 bases). The V end lost 4 bases, the J end lost 5 bases, and 11 bases lay between the germline ends. CDR1 and CDR2 from the germline V gene are SGHVS and FQNEAQ. The CDR3 contains 13 residues. The CDR3 DNA follows: TGTGCCAGCAGCTCTACCCAGGGGGAGACCCAGTACTTC. It specifies CASSSTQGETQYF.

This clonotype was detected only a few times. The chain has TRBV29-1 and TRBJ2-6, with 9 bases matching TRBD1. Germline-derived CDR1 and CDR2 are SQVTM and ANQGSEA. Trimming removed 6 bases from V and 3 bases from J; junction bases left unmatched: 6. The CDR3 is 15 amino acids. This CDR3 is CSVLRDRVGANVLTF. The CDR3 region has the DNA TGCAGCGTCCTCAGGGACAGGGTTGGGGCCAACGTCCTGACTTTC.

The V call is TRBV3-1, the J call TRBJ2-5; 7 bases match TRBD2. Per germline, CDR1 LGHDT and CDR2 YNNKEL (reference sequence). This CDR3 has 15 amino acids. J was trimmed by 5 bases and V by 6 bases; bases with no gene match: 12. CDR3: CASRPPTSKRETQYF. The CDR3 nucleotides are TGTGCCAGCAGGCCACCGACTAGCAAGAGGGAGACCCAGTACTTC.

V is TRBV10-1 and J is TRBJ2-1; no clear D gene. Trimming left V 7 bases short and J 5 bases short, with 9 bases between. The CDR3 length is 12 residues. Germline V gene data show CDR1 as WNHNN and CDR2 as SYGVQD (reference sequence). CDR3 residues: CASNARDNEQFF. The CDR3 coding sequence is TGCGCCAGCAACGCTAGAGACAATGAGCAGTTCTTC.

This clonotype was picked up a small number of times. The chain combines TRBV2 with TRBJ2-3; 7 bases agree with TRBD2. Germline V lookup: CDR1 SNHLY, CDR2 FYNNEI. The CDR3 has 18 amino acids. V lost 10 bases, J lost 3 bases, and 22 bases stayed unmatched. CDR3 sequence (DNA): TGTGCCACGCCCTCCCTAGCGGCGTTTGGGTATCGGACAGATACGCAGTATTTT. It codes for CATPSLAAFGYRTDTQYF.

This clonotype was seen many times. The rearrangement links TRBV28 to TRBJ2-5, with D unresolved. Germline V CDR1 and CDR2: MDHEN, SYDVKM. Trimming left V 3 bases short and J 4 bases short, with 9 bases between. The CDR3 covers 13 residues. The chain's CDR3 is CASSLEVPETQYF. The CDR3 DNA reads as TGTGCCAGCAGTTTGGAAGTTCCAGAGACCCAGTACTTC. The variable domain in full, with the rest retrieved from reference TRBV28 and TRBJ2-5, is DVKVTQSSRYLVKRTGEKVFLECVQDMDHENMFWYRQDPGLGLRLIYFSYDVKMKEKGDIPEGYSVSREKKERFSLILESASTNQTSMYLCASSLEVPETQYFGPGTRLLVL.

This clonotype was seen a few times. V usage is TRBV7-2 and J usage is TRBJ1-5; D remains unclear. This CDR3 is 13 amino acids long. CDR1 SGHTA and CDR2 FQGNSA come from the germline V gene. V dropped 5 bases and J dropped 4 bases, with 9 bases sitting between them. The CDR3 region is CASSKSSNQPQHF. As DNA, the CDR3 is TGTGCCAGCAGCAAAAGCAGTAATCAGCCCCAGCATTTT.

The chain employs TRBV4-3 and TRBJ2-5; possibly TRBD1 for D (5 bases). Germline V gene sequence: CDR1 LGHNA, CDR2 YSLEER. The CDR3 is made up of 15 amino acids. Trimming left V 2 bases short and J 5 bases short, with 15 bases between. The CDR3 region has the DNA TGCGCCAGCAGCCAACAGGGCATCTCTCAGGAGACCCAGTACTTC. It translates to CASSQQGISQETQYF.

J is TRBJ2-1 and V is TRBV5-1, with TRBD2 identical over 13 bases. CDR1 is SGHRS and CDR2 is YFSETQ in the germline V gene. V lost 4 bases to trimming and J lost 10 bases; unmatched junction nucleotides: 8. The CDR3 extends over 15 amino acids. CDR3 DNA sequence: TGCGCCAGCAGCATACTAGCGGGGGGGCCAGACGAGCAGTTCTTC. This translates into CASSILAGGPDEQFF.

This chain uses TRBV7-2 with TRBJ2-4, with 7 nucleotides matching TRBD1. CDR1 is SGHTA and CDR2 is FQGNSA in the germline V gene. This CDR3 is built from 14 residues. With V trimmed by 4 bases and J by 8 bases, 8 bases remained unmatched. The CDR3 DNA follows: TGTGCCAGCAGCTCACAGGGGTTGGGCGACATTCAGTACTTC. This sequence encodes CASSSQGLGDIQYF.

This chain uses TRBV11-2 with TRBJ2-4; D not resolved. Germline lookup yields CDR1 SGHAT and CDR2 FQNNGV. The CDR3 runs to 15 residues. The V end was cut by 1 base, the J end by 4 bases, with 11 bases between. The CDR3 bases are TGTGCCAGCAGCTTAGTCGCTGGGTCAAAAAACATTCAGTACTTC. Translation gives CASSLVAGSKNIQYF.

The chain is built from TRBV7-3 and TRBJ2-3, with 8 bases matching TRBD2. CDR1 SGHTA and CDR2 FQGTGA come from the germline V gene. This CDR3 has 13 amino acids. CDR3 in amino acids: CATKRGSGDTQYF. Written as DNA, the CDR3 is TGTGCAACCAAGCGGGGGTCTGGAGATACGCAGTATTTT.

This clonotype appeared many times. The rearrangement links TRBV12-3 or TRBV12-4 to TRBJ2-5; 11 bases fit TRBD2. V lost 5 bases, J lost 5 bases, and 10 bases stayed unmatched. The CDR3 has 16 amino acids. In DNA, the CDR3 is TGTGCCAGCAGTCCGCGGACTAGCGGGCGGGGGGAGACCCAGTACTTC. It translates to CASSPRTSGRGETQYF.

V gene TRBV7-2 combines with J gene TRBJ2-7, with TRBD2 matching over 7 bases. The CDR3 runs 14 residues. The junction had 7 bases not matched to a gene; V was cut back by 6 bases and J by 2 bases. Germline-derived CDR1 and CDR2 are SGHTA and FQGNSA. In DNA form, the CDR3 reads TGTGCCAGCAGGAGCGGGACCACAACCTACGAGCAGTACTTC. Encoded protein: CASRSGTTTYEQYF.

J is TRBJ2-1 and V is TRBV7-9, with D possibly matching TRBD2 (5 bases). The CDR3 is made up of 16 amino acids. V was clipped by 1 base and J by 6 bases, with 16 bases between them. Per germline, CDR1 SEHNR and CDR2 FQNEAQ (reference sequence). This chain's CDR3 is CASSLVGPPAGNEQFF. In DNA form, the CDR3 reads TGTGCCAGCAGCTTAGTAGGACCCCCGGCGGGCAATGAGCAGTTCTTC. The variable domain in full, completed from reference TRBV7-9 and TRBJ2-1, reads DTGVSQNPRHKITKRGQNVTFRCDPISEHNRLYWYRQTLGQGPEFLTYFQNEAQLEKSRLLSDRFSAERPKGSFSTLEIQRTEQGDSAMYLCASSLVGPPAGNEQFFGPGTRLTVL.

The genes are TRBV3-1 and TRBJ2-1; no clear D gene. Germline values: CDR1 LGHDT, CDR2 YNNKEL (reference sequence). The ends were cut back, 2 bases at V and 10 bases at J, with 18 bases in the middle. The CDR3 is made up of 15 amino acids. The CDR3 nucleotides are TGTGCCAGCAGCCAAATTTTGCTAAGGCCCGGCGAGCAGTTCTTC. Its protein is CASSQILLRPGEQFF.

This clonotype was observed many times. CDR3 nucleotides: TGTGCCAGCAGGCCACTAGGACAGGGGGCGCGAAGCGGGGAGCTGTTTTTT. Protein product: CASRPLGQGARSGELFF. The V gene is TRBV6-1, the J gene TRBJ2-2, with 11 bases lining up with TRBD1. The CDR3 loop spans 17 amino acids. J was trimmed by 7 bases and V by 6 bases; bases with no gene match: 13. CDR1 MNHNS and CDR2 SASEGT come from the germline V gene.

This clonotype was observed a single time. An end of the junction differs from the germline gene, which may be a read error. The chain employs TRBV7-7 and TRBJ2-1; D is unclear. This CDR3 is built from 14 residues. Germline lookup yields CDR1 SSHAT and CDR2 FNYEAQ (reference sequence). CDR3 bases: TGTGCTAGCAGCTTGAGGCCGGGTAACAATGAGCAGTTCTTC. It yields the protein CASSLRPGNNEQFF.

The chain employs TRBV6-2 or TRBV6-3 and TRBJ2-1, with 9 nucleotides matching TRBD2. The CDR3 runs 15 residues. Germline assignment: CDR1 MNHEY and CDR2 SVGEGT. J lost 4 bases, V lost 5 bases, and 6 bases had no gene match. CDR3 in amino acids: CASSKLLAGYNEQFF. CDR3 coding DNA: TGTGCCAGCAGTAAGTTACTAGCGGGTTACAATGAGCAGTTCTTC.